The clone carrying this T cell receptor beta chain turned up a few times. Its antigen is not known. After 5'RACE with constant-segment primers, TCR alpha and TCR beta cDNA libraries carrying sample barcodes and UMIs were obtained. TCRdb reanalysed the 5' RACE reads using MiXCR and keeps one entry per CDR3 protein. Of 120,000 or so distinct CDR3 sequences in the sample, roughly 6% are singletons; the top ten hold roughly 2.2%. V trimming: 5 bases; J trimming: 6 bases; junction bases outside the gene matches: 4. The CDR3 spans 13 residues. Germline CDR1 and CDR2: SGHTA and FQGNSA. These data are taken from a study of T-cell memory formation after mild COVID-19. Study information: TCR clustering was largely donor specific.

General study findings and limits: CD4/CD8 balance held among clones contracting day 15 to 85, and later expanders leaned CD4+. The finding that pre-infection memory included some responding clones suggested that cross-reactive memory joined.

Sequenced: PBMCs or a T cell subset sorted from them (not recorded which). V usage is TRBV7-2 and J usage is TRBJ1-5; 7 bases map to TRBD1. This clonotype originated in an adult woman who had mild COVID-19 (a few samples of this study predate the infection). Cell type and time point are not known. The DNA for the CDR3 is TGTGCCAGCAGCATAACAGGGGTTCAGCCCCAGCATTTT. Translated: CASSITGVQPQHF.